This TCR beta chain emerged from a study of blood T cells in healthy people across ages. Study findings and constraints: More naive CD4+ cells and higher diversity were found in long-lived than in aged donors.

About this clonotype itself: Its antigen is unidentified.

The CDR3 is 16 amino acids. V shed 6 bases and J shed 1 base, with 15 bases lying between them. Germline CDR1 and CDR2: MDHEN and SYDVKM. The second PCR ran roughly 7 to 12 cycles with a sample-barcoded 5' primer and J-beta primers. Using its own MiXCR run on the 5' RACE reads, TCRdb lists one record per CDR3 protein. The sample has approximately 940,000 distinct CDR3 sequences; roughly 50% are singletons. Extracted total RNA amounted to at least 5.5 micrograms for each sample. The sequencing sample was made of blood. The chain couples TRBV28 to TRBJ2-2, with D tentatively TRBD2 (6 bases). The TCR was taken from a man between 25 and 39 years old in good health. Here the CDR3 DNA reads TGTGCCAGCAGCCGCGGTGGGGGGTGGAACACCGGGGAGCTGTTTTTT. This encodes CASSRGGGWNTGELFF.